These T cell receptor beta chains were read from a single sample in a study of T-cell reconstitution after alpha-beta-depleted transplantation in children. TCRdb reanalysed the PCR reads using MiXCR and keeps one entry per CDR3 protein. The sample includes more than 500,000 distinct CDR3 sequences, roughly 11% seen only once; the top ten take 13% to 15%. The specimen comprised PBMCs, mostly from graft donor cells, sampled 180 days after TCRalphabeta/CD19-depleted stem cell transplant. These receptors came from a female patient aged 2-9 years who had a stem cell transplant for aplastic anemia, so the T cells may come from the graft donor. Each CDR3 is given with its conserved first and last residue. The order of the fields is V gene, CDR3 length, clone size, J gene, D gene, CDR3 DNA, CDR3 protein. The D gene is left open where the match is weak. The size entry is marked missing in some rows and otherwise reads once, few, many or a size class.

v_gene: TRBV20-1
len: 16
abundance: few
j_gene: TRBJ1-4
d_gene: NA
CDR3nt: TGCAGTGCTAGAGTAGGTGGGAGGGCGCTCCGTGAAAAACTGTTTTTT
CDR3aa: CSARVGGRALREKLFF

v_gene: TRBV24-1
len: 16
abundance: many
j_gene: TRBJ1-1
d_gene: TRBD1
CDR3nt: TGTGCCACCAGACCCCAGACAGGGTCGGGCGCCACTGAAGCTTTCTTT
CDR3aa: CATRPQTGSGATEAFF

v_gene: TRBV7-2
len: 14
abundance: many
j_gene: TRBJ2-3
d_gene: NA
CDR3nt: TGTGCCAGCAGCCGAAGCGGGTACACAGATACGCAGTATTTT
CDR3aa: CASSRSGYTDTQYF

v_gene: TRBV29-1
len: 13
abundance: NA
j_gene: TRBJ2-3
d_gene: TRBD2
CDR3nt: TGCAGCGTTGGGGGACTACACACAGATACGCAGTATTTT
CDR3aa: CSVGGLHTDTQYF

v_gene: TRBV28
len: 15
abundance: NA
j_gene: TRBJ2-2
d_gene: NA
CDR3nt: TGTGCCAGCAGGATAGTTGGACCGCTCACCGGGGAGCTGTTTTTT
CDR3aa: CASRIVGPLTGELFF

v_gene: TRBV28
len: 16
abundance: NA
j_gene: TRBJ2-5
d_gene: NA
CDR3nt: TGTGCCAGCAGTTTAGCCCCACGGGGGCTGAGAGAGACCCAGTACTTC
CDR3aa: CASSLAPRGLRETQYF

v_gene: TRBV30
len: 13
abundance: many
j_gene: TRBJ1-2
d_gene: NA
CDR3nt: TGTGCCTGGACTGGGCAGGGTAGCTATGGCTACACCTTC
CDR3aa: CAWTGQGSYGYTF

v_gene: TRBV3-1
len: 17
abundance: many
j_gene: TRBJ2-3
d_gene: TRBD2
CDR3nt: TGTGCCAGCAGCCAAGATTTGCGGGGGGCCCACACAGATACGCAGTATTTT
CDR3aa: CASSQDLRGAHTDTQYF

v_gene: TRBV5-5
len: 16
abundance: few
j_gene: TRBJ2-1
d_gene: NA
CDR3nt: TGTGCCAGCAGCCACGGGGAGTCTAGCTCCTACAATGAGCAGTTCTTC
CDR3aa: CASSHGESSSYNEQFF

v_gene: TRBV7-8
len: 14
abundance: many
j_gene: TRBJ2-7
d_gene: NA
CDR3nt: TGTGCCAGCAGCTTATATGGGAAGTTGAACGAGCAGTACTTC
CDR3aa: CASSLYGKLNEQYF

v_gene: TRBV4-3
len: 16
abundance: NA
j_gene: TRBJ2-3
d_gene: NA
CDR3nt: TGCGCCAGCAGCCAAGGGGGATCTGGAGTACCAGATACGCAGTATTTT
CDR3aa: CASSQGGSGVPDTQYF

v_gene: TRBV15
len: 14
abundance: few
j_gene: TRBJ2-7
d_gene: NA
CDR3nt: TGTGCCACCAGCAGAGCCAGGCGAACCTACGAGCAGTACTTC
CDR3aa: CATSRARRTYEQYF

v_gene: TRBV12-3/TRBV12-4
len: 14
abundance: many
j_gene: TRBJ1-2
d_gene: NA
CDR3nt: TGTGCCAGCAGTTCCGGAAACAGGGCATATGGCTACACCTTC
CDR3aa: CASSSGNRAYGYTF

v_gene: TRBV7-9
len: 16
abundance: few
j_gene: TRBJ2-6
d_gene: NA
CDR3nt: TGTGCCAGCAGCTTAGTCACAGCTACTGGGGCCAACGGCCTGACTTTC
CDR3aa: CASSLVTATGANGLTF

v_gene: TRBV5-4
len: 19
abundance: NA
j_gene: TRBJ1-4
d_gene: NA
CDR3nt: TGTGCCAGCAGCTTGTTTAGGGTTGACAGCCTGGCAACTAATGAAAAACTGTTTTTT
CDR3aa: CASSLFRVDSLATNEKLFF

v_gene: TRBV27
len: 14
abundance: few
j_gene: TRBJ2-2
d_gene: NA
CDR3nt: TGTGCCAGCAGTTTAGGGCTGTCAACCGGGGAGCTGTTTTTT
CDR3aa: CASSLGLSTGELFF

v_gene: TRBV3-1
len: 19
abundance: NA
j_gene: TRBJ2-2
d_gene: TRBD2
CDR3nt: TGTGCCAGCAGCGCTGGGGACAGCGGGAGGGCCCCGAACACCGGGGAGCTGTTTTTT
CDR3aa: CASSAGDSGRAPNTGELFF

v_gene: TRBV4-1
len: 22
abundance: NA
j_gene: TRBJ2-1
d_gene: TRBD2
CDR3nt: TGCGCCAGCAGCCAAGTTGCCGGTGATAGCGGGAGGGCCGCCCCTTCCTACAATGAGCAGTTCTTC
CDR3aa: CASSQVAGDSGRAAPSYNEQFF

v_gene: TRBV2
len: 15
abundance: NA
j_gene: TRBJ2-3
d_gene: TRBD2
CDR3nt: TGTGCCAGCAGTGACCAGCGGGGCGCCGGAGATACGCAGTATTTT
CDR3aa: CASSDQRGAGDTQYF

v_gene: TRBV28
len: 14
abundance: NA
j_gene: TRBJ2-1
d_gene: NA
CDR3nt: TGTGCCAGCAGTTTTGGCACCTCTCCCCGAGAGCAGTTCTTC
CDR3aa: CASSFGTSPREQFF

v_gene: TRBV7-9
len: 13
abundance: few
j_gene: TRBJ2-1
d_gene: TRBD2
CDR3nt: TGTGCCAGCAGCCCCGGACTAGCGGGAGGAGTGTTCTTC
CDR3aa: CASSPGLAGGVFF

v_gene: TRBV5-1
len: 15
abundance: many
j_gene: TRBJ2-6
d_gene: NA
CDR3nt: TGCGCCAGCAGCTTGGCAGGGGCTGGGGCCAACGTCCTGACTTTC
CDR3aa: CASSLAGAGANVLTF

v_gene: TRBV15
len: 17
abundance: few
j_gene: TRBJ2-5
d_gene: NA
CDR3nt: TGTGCCACCAGCAGAGATCCTCGGAGACAGGCCCAAGAGACCCAGTACTTC
CDR3aa: CATSRDPRRQAQETQYF

v_gene: TRBV27
len: 16
abundance: few
j_gene: TRBJ2-1
d_gene: TRBD2
CDR3nt: TGTGCCAGCAGTTCCGAGGGGTTTAGCGGGCGCGGAAAGAAGTTCTTC
CDR3aa: CASSSEGFSGRGKKFF

v_gene: TRBV6-2/TRBV6-3
len: 14
abundance: few
j_gene: TRBJ2-1
d_gene: TRBD2
CDR3nt: TGTGCCAGCAGTTACGCGGGGGGCTACAATGAGCAGTTCTTC
CDR3aa: CASSYAGGYNEQFF

v_gene: TRBV3-1
len: 13
abundance: many
j_gene: TRBJ2-7
d_gene: NA
CDR3nt: TGTGCCAGCAGCCAAGTTTTCGCGAACGAGCAGTACTTC
CDR3aa: CASSQVFANEQYF

v_gene: TRBV29-1
len: 12
abundance: many
j_gene: TRBJ2-2
d_gene: NA
CDR3nt: TGCAGCGCAGTCACAGGGCCCGGGGAGCTGTTTTTT
CDR3aa: CSAVTGPGELFF

v_gene: TRBV7-2
len: 15
abundance: NA
j_gene: TRBJ2-2
d_gene: TRBD2
CDR3nt: TGTGCCAGCAGCTTAGCGCGGGAGCACACCGGGGAGCTGTTTTTT
CDR3aa: CASSLAREHTGELFF

v_gene: TRBV11-3
len: 17
abundance: NA
j_gene: TRBJ2-1
d_gene: TRBD2
CDR3nt: TGTGCCAGCAGCTTAGGGGGACTAGCGGGTTACTACAATGAGCAGTTCTTC
CDR3aa: CASSLGGLAGYYNEQFF

v_gene: TRBV12-3/TRBV12-4
len: 14
abundance: many
j_gene: TRBJ1-1
d_gene: NA
CDR3nt: TGTGCCAGCAGTTTAGTTGGGGGCGGTACTGAAGCTTTCTTT
CDR3aa: CASSLVGGGTEAFF

v_gene: TRBV12-3/TRBV12-4
len: 16
abundance: many
j_gene: TRBJ2-3
d_gene: NA
CDR3nt: TGTGCCAGCAGTTTACCCCGGTTTGGTGAGGGAGATACGCAGTATTTT
CDR3aa: CASSLPRFGEGDTQYF

v_gene: TRBV4-3
len: 16
abundance: NA
j_gene: TRBJ2-5
d_gene: NA
CDR3nt: TGCGCCAGCAGCCAAGATGGTCTGGGGGCAGTTGGGACCCAGTACTTC
CDR3aa: CASSQDGLGAVGTQYF

v_gene: TRBV6-2/TRBV6-3
len: 15
abundance: NA
j_gene: TRBJ2-7
d_gene: TRBD2
CDR3nt: TGTGCCAGGGCTCGAGGGACTACGGCCTCCTACGAGCAGTACTTC
CDR3aa: CARARGTTASYEQYF

v_gene: TRBV5-1
len: 13
abundance: NA
j_gene: TRBJ1-4
d_gene: TRBD1
CDR3nt: TGCGCCAGCAGCTCAGGGGGTGATGAAAAACTGTTTTTT
CDR3aa: CASSSGGDEKLFF

v_gene: TRBV5-1
len: 18
abundance: NA
j_gene: TRBJ2-1
d_gene: NA
CDR3nt: TGCGCCAGCAGCTTGGCCCTGAGGTCCGACTATACTTACAATGAGCAGTTCTTC
CDR3aa: CASSLALRSDYTYNEQFF

v_gene: TRBV10-3
len: 14
abundance: NA
j_gene: TRBJ2-2
d_gene: NA
CDR3nt: TGTGCCTCGAACGGACAGTCGAACACCGGGGAGCTGTTTTTT
CDR3aa: CASNGQSNTGELFF

v_gene: TRBV7-2
len: 15
abundance: few
j_gene: TRBJ2-7
d_gene: TRBD1
CDR3nt: TGTGCCAGCAGCGCTGAGACAGGGGGCTTCTACGAGCAGTACTTC
CDR3aa: CASSAETGGFYEQYF

v_gene: TRBV7-8
len: 13
abundance: many
j_gene: TRBJ2-7
d_gene: NA
CDR3nt: TGTGCCAGCAGCTCCCCCGTCTTCTACGAGCAGTACTTC
CDR3aa: CASSSPVFYEQYF

v_gene: TRBV12-3/TRBV12-4
len: 12
abundance: many
j_gene: TRBJ1-2
d_gene: TRBD1
CDR3nt: TGTGCCAGCAGTTCGACAGGGTATGGCTACACCTTC
CDR3aa: CASSSTGYGYTF

v_gene: TRBV4-3
len: 17
abundance: few
j_gene: TRBJ1-1
d_gene: NA
CDR3nt: TGCGCCAGCAGCCAAGATCTGTGGACCCTTTGGAGCACTGAAGCTTTCTTT
CDR3aa: CASSQDLWTLWSTEAFF

v_gene: TRBV4-3
len: 15
abundance: NA
j_gene: TRBJ2-4
d_gene: TRBD2
CDR3nt: TGCGCCAGCAGCCCAGTAGCGGGTAACAAAAACATTCAGTACTTC
CDR3aa: CASSPVAGNKNIQYF

v_gene: TRBV7-9
len: 14
abundance: many
j_gene: TRBJ2-4
d_gene: NA
CDR3nt: TGTGCCAGCGGAACGTCGGAGGCCAAAAACATTCAGTACTTC
CDR3aa: CASGTSEAKNIQYF

v_gene: TRBV20-1
len: 15
abundance: NA
j_gene: TRBJ2-1
d_gene: TRBD2
CDR3nt: TGCAGTTGTATTAGGGGGACTAGCGGGAGGAATGAGCAGTTCTTC
CDR3aa: CSCIRGTSGRNEQFF

v_gene: TRBV20-1
len: 15
abundance: NA
j_gene: TRBJ2-3
d_gene: NA
CDR3nt: TGCAGTGCTAGTACAATAGAGGCGAGGGGAGATACGCAGTATTTT
CDR3aa: CSASTIEARGDTQYF

v_gene: TRBV12-5
len: 12
abundance: NA
j_gene: TRBJ1-1
d_gene: NA
CDR3nt: TGTGCTAGTTCCTTCTTTCCGGCTGAAGCTTTCTTT
CDR3aa: CASSFFPAEAFF

v_gene: TRBV28
len: 15
abundance: few
j_gene: TRBJ1-2
d_gene: NA
CDR3nt: TGTGCCAGCAGGGACGCGACAGCCTCTAACTATGGCTACACCTTC
CDR3aa: CASRDATASNYGYTF